Below, 8 T cell receptor beta chains from the same sample are listed, as sequenced in a study of control samples from healthy donors and cancer patients. Profiled with immunoSEQ multiplex PCR; TCRdb holds only in-frame clones, not every one. This table has 150,000 to 180,000 clones, nearly 95% appearing once. The sequenced sample consisted of blood. The receptors originated from a man aged 45-65 years in good health.

This CDR3 reads CATTSFIRTGPNYRPQHF. The CDR3 DNA reads TGTGCCACCACCTCTTTTATCCGGACGGGCCCTAACTATCGGCCCCAGCATTTT. The V and J genes are TRBV24-1 and TRBJ1-5; no reliable D call. Germline values: CDR1 KGHDR, CDR2 SFDVKD. Trimming left V 8 bases short and J 9 bases short, with 31 bases between. CDR3 length: 18 amino acids.

The genes are TRBV15 and TRBJ2-7; 11 positions match TRBD1. Germline V gene data show CDR1 as LNHNV and CDR2 as YYDKDF (reference sequence). The CDR3 is 16 amino acids. Trimming cost V 0 bases and J 7 bases; bases outside gene matches: 8. In DNA form, the CDR3 reads TGTGCCACCAGCAGAGATGGGACAGGGGGATTGGAGGAGCAGTACTTC. The encoded protein is CATSRDGTGGLEEQYF.

The chain's CDR3 is CASSFLGAGNYGYTF. The CDR3, as DNA: TGTGCCAGCAGTTTTCTGGGGGCTGGTAACTATGGCTACACCTTC. This chain uses TRBV28 with TRBJ1-2; possible D gene TRBD1, 6 bases. The CDR3 has 15 residues. Germline-derived CDR1 and CDR2 are MDHEN and SYDVKM. The ends were cut back, 3 bases at V and 1 base at J, with 12 bases in the middle.

The gene calls are TRBV12-3 or TRBV12-4 and TRBJ2-5; TRBD2 aligns across 10 bases. The V and J ends lost 7 bases and 3 bases, in that order; junction bases with no gene match: 2. CDR3 length: 13 amino acids. The CDR3 bases are TGTGCCAGCAACGGACTAGCGGAAGAGACCCAGTACTTC. Its translation is CASNGLAEETQYF.

This chain uses TRBV27 with TRBJ1-4; D not certain. This CDR3 contains 14 residues. Germline lookup yields CDR1 MNHEY and CDR2 SMNVEV (reference sequence). V was trimmed by 2 bases and J by 7 bases, leaving 11 bases between them. The CDR3 coding sequence is TGTGCCAGCAGTTTAGCCGTCGGTGGTGAAAAACTGTTTTTT. As protein: CASSLAVGGEKLFF. Full variable domain (rest looked up from reference TRBV27 and TRBJ1-4): EAQVTQNPRYLITVTGKKLTVTCSQNMNHEYMSWYRQDPGLGLRQIYYSMNVEVTDKGDVPEGYKVSRKEKRNFPLILESPSPNQTSLYFCASSLAVGGEKLFFGSGTQLSVL.

This clone was counted only a few times. The chain recombines TRBV5-5 with TRBJ1-6, with D possibly being TRBD1 (5 bases). CDR1 is SGHKS and CDR2 is YYEKEE in the germline V gene (reference sequence). There are 15 residues in the CDR3. V lost 3 bases to trimming and J lost 7 bases, with 14 bases between them. The CDR3 region is CASSSTGTWNSPLHF. The CDR3 bases are TGTGCCAGCAGCTCGACCGGGACTTGGAATTCACCCCTCCACTTT.

The rearrangement uses TRBV5-5 and TRBJ1-2, with TRBD1 identical over 9 bases. V lost 4 bases, J lost 4 bases, and 8 bases stayed unmatched. The CDR3 length is 15 residues. Looked up from germline, CDR1 is SGHKS and CDR2 is YYEKEE (reference sequence). The CDR3 loop is CASSEAGQGLYGYTF. In nucleotides, the CDR3 is TGTGCCAGCAGCGAAGCGGGACAGGGCCTCTATGGCTACACCTTC.

The CDR3 loop is CAWSVRSSGQYF. The CDR3 DNA sequence: TGTGCCTGGAGTGTTCGGTCGTCCGGGCAGTACTTC. The rearrangement uses TRBV30 and TRBJ2-7; D is unclear. CDR1 is GTSNPN, CDR2 SVGIG, per germline (reference sequence). Trimming removed 0 bases from V and 9 bases from J, with 12 bases in between. The CDR3 runs 12 residues.